The 28 T cell receptor beta chains below were found in one sample sequenced in a study of CD8+ T cells in alopecia areata. Sequencing used cDNA as its template, made by extracting RNA and reverse transcribing it. The table came from immunoSEQ multiplex PCR; TCRdb's copy has only in-frame clones and leaves some out. Here the sample spans about 120,000 clones, 50% to 55% being singletons. Treatment meaning: oral pan-JAK inhibitor, 5-10 mg twice daily. The specimen was CD4+ T cells sorted from blood, collected at week 4, from a patient treated with tofacitinib. The receptors derive from a human donor with alopecia areata.

The chain uses TRBV30 and TRBJ2-5; 12 bases match TRBD1. From germline, CDR1 is GTSNPN and CDR2 SVGIG (reference sequence). V gave up 5 bases and J gave up 4 bases; unmatched junction bases: 11. The CDR3 contains 16 residues. The CDR3 DNA is TGTGCCTGGTTTCCTCGGGACAGGGGGCAACTAGAGACCCAGTACTTC. Its protein is CAWFPRDRGQLETQYF.

The chain joins TRBV2 to TRBJ2-1; 8 bases agree with TRBD2. The germline V gene encodes CDR1 SNHLY and CDR2 FYNNEI. The CDR3 has 15 residues. The junction had 15 bases not matched to a gene; V was cut back by 1 base and J by 16 bases. The CDR3 DNA follows: TGTGCCAGCAGTGAAGTTGCAGGGGCCGGACTAGCCCCCTTCTTC. Protein product: CASSEVAGAGLAPFF.

Only one count was recorded for this clone. This CDR3 reads CASSQDPRNNQPQHF. DNA of the CDR3: TGCGCCAGCAGCCAAGACCCCAGAAATAATCAGCCCCAGCATTTT. This chain uses TRBV4-1 with TRBJ1-5; D is unclear. CDR3 size: 15 residues. Germline loops: CDR1 MGHRA, CDR2 YSYEKL. V lost 0 bases and J lost 4, with 10 bases in between.

CDR3 sequence: CASSGIGNEQFF. For the CDR3, the DNA is TGTGCCAGCAGCGGTATTGGCAATGAGCAGTTCTTC. The rearrangement joins TRBV13 to TRBJ2-1; D is unresolved. V was shortened by 5 bases and J by 6 bases, with 8 bases between the two germline ends. The CDR3 covers 12 residues. The germline CDR1 and CDR2 sequences are PRHDT and FYEKMQ (reference sequence).

The chain recombines TRBV7-9 with TRBJ2-2; D not resolved. This CDR3 is 12 amino acids long. CDR1 and CDR2 (germline): SEHNR, FQNEAQ (reference sequence). V lost 8 bases, J lost 4 bases, and 8 bases lay in between. The CDR3 loop is CASGFSTGELFF. In DNA, the CDR3 is TGTGCCAGCGGGTTTAGCACCGGGGAGCTGTTTTTT. The variable domain in full, completed from reference TRBV7-9 and TRBJ2-2, reads DTGVSQNPRHKITKRGQNVTFRCDPISEHNRLYWYRQTLGQGPEFLTYFQNEAQLEKSRLLSDRFSAERPKGSFSTLEIQRTEQGDSAMYLCASGFSTGELFFGEGSRLTVL.

This clone showed up just a few times. The genes are TRBV18 and TRBJ1-1; no firm D call. CDR3 size: 15 residues. The V end was cut by 3 bases, the J end by 3 bases, with 14 bases between. Germline CDR1 KGHSH, CDR2 LQKENI. In DNA form, the CDR3 reads TGTGCCAGCTCACCCACCTTAGGGAAGGACACTGAAGCTTTCTTT. It encodes CASSPTLGKDTEAFF.

This clone has only a few counts. This rearrangement joins TRBV11-2 to TRBJ2-3, with D perhaps TRBD1 (5 bases). V lost 6 bases, J lost 5 bases, and 21 bases lay in between. Germline lookup yields CDR1 SGHAT and CDR2 FQNNGV. The CDR3 is 16 amino acids. The CDR3 DNA follows: TGTGCCAGCAGAAGTCTTAAGGGCAGGGTAATAGATACGCAGTATTTT. This translates into CASRSLKGRVIDTQYF.

The chain has TRBV7-3 and TRBJ2-5; D may be TRBD1 (6 bases). Trimming pared 1 base from V and 9 bases from J, leaving 39 bases between. The CDR3 contains 22 residues. Per the germline V gene, CDR1 is SGHTA and CDR2 is FQGTGA. The CDR3 region is CASSLRPLHNPAGEERKGAQYF. The CDR3 region has the DNA TGTGCCAGCAGCTTAAGACCGCTCCATAACCCGGCGGGCGAGGAAAGAAAGGGGGCCCAGTACTTC.

This clone was seen more than once but under ten times. The chain uses TRBV30 and TRBJ1-5; no definite D call. The V end was cut by 8 bases, the J end by 0 bases, with 11 bases between. The CDR3 covers 13 residues. Looked up from germline, CDR1 is GTSNPN and CDR2 is SVGIG (reference sequence). The CDR3 here is CALRRDSNQPQHF. CDR3 in DNA: TGTGCCCTGCGCCGAGATAGCAATCAGCCCCAGCATTTT. Filled out from reference TRBV30 and TRBJ1-5, the complete variable domain reads SQTIHQWPATLVQPVGSPLSLECTVEGTSNPNLYWYRQAAGRGLQLLFYSVGIGQISSEVPQNLSASRPQDRQFILSSKKLLLSDSGFYLCALRRDSNQPQHFGDGTRLSIL.

CDR3 amino acids: CSVEDRGVANYGYTF. The CDR3 DNA follows: TGCAGCGTTGAAGACAGGGGGGTAGCTAACTATGGCTACACCTTC. The genes are TRBV29-1 and TRBJ1-2, with 7 bases that match TRBD1. J gave up 0 bases and V 0 bases, and 4 bases lay outside the gene matches. This CDR3 has 15 amino acids. CDR1 and CDR2 (germline): SQVTM, ANQGSEA.

CDR3 region: CASSGTGWSGYTF. The CDR3 DNA reads TGTGCCAGCAGTGGTACAGGTTGGAGTGGCTACACCTTC. The V call is TRBV6-6, the J call TRBJ1-2, with D perhaps TRBD1 (5 bases). V was pared by 5 bases and J by 7 bases, with 14 bases between. Germline V gene data show CDR1 as MNHNY and CDR2 as SVGAGI (reference sequence). CDR3 length: 13 amino acids.

This chain connects TRBV9 to TRBJ2-7, with 7 bases lining up with TRBD2. After removal of 0 bases from V and 4 bases from J, the junction contained 10 bases not matched to a gene. The CDR3 consists of 16 residues. The germline V gene has CDR1 SGDLS and CDR2 YYNGEE. CDR3 in amino acids: CASSVGPAGNGYEQYF. The CDR3 region has the DNA TGTGCCAGCAGCGTAGGGCCAGCGGGAAATGGTTACGAGCAGTACTTC.

The gene calls are TRBV9 and TRBJ1-6; D remains unclear. V lost 4 bases and J lost 9, with 11 bases in between. The CDR3 has 13 residues. Per the germline V gene, CDR1 is SGDLS and CDR2 is YYNGEE. The DNA of the CDR3 is TGTGCCAGCAGCAATATGATGAGTTCACCCCTCCACTTT. It is translated as CASSNMMSSPLHF.

The rearrangement joins TRBV20-1 to TRBJ1-2; no clear D. Germline V lookup: CDR1 DFQATT, CDR2 SNEGSKA (reference sequence). The CDR3 has 10 amino acids. Trimming shortened V by 5 bases and J by 5 bases, and 6 bases separated the two germline ends. The CDR3: CSAPEYGYTF. The CDR3 DNA reads TGCAGTGCTCCCGAATATGGCTACACCTTC.

This clone was counted between two and nine times. V is TRBV30 and J is TRBJ2-1, with 10 nucleotides matching TRBD2. Unmatched junction bases numbered 4, after V lost 5 bases and J lost 3 bases. The CDR3 loop spans 14 amino acids. Germline-derived CDR1 and CDR2 are GTSNPN and SVGIG (reference sequence). DNA of the CDR3: TGTGCCTGGCGGGGACTAGCGATCTACAATGAGCAGTTCTTC. Protein: CAWRGLAIYNEQFF. Full variable domain (missing parts from reference TRBV30 and TRBJ2-1): SQTIHQWPATLVQPVGSPLSLECTVEGTSNPNLYWYRQAAGRGLQLLFYSVGIGQISSEVPQNLSASRPQDRQFILSSKKLLLSDSGFYLCAWRGLAIYNEQFFGPGTRLTVL.

This chain uses TRBV27 with TRBJ1-2; D is unclear. Trimming stripped 5 bases from V and 7 bases from J, with 14 bases between. Germline V lookup: CDR1 MNHEY, CDR2 SMNVEV (reference sequence). The CDR3 has 13 residues. CDR3 nucleotides: TGTGCCAGCAGTCCGAGGAGACTTTCTGGCTACACCTTC. It encodes CASSPRRLSGYTF.

This clone came up a few times. This chain connects TRBV7-3 to TRBJ2-2; D is perhaps TRBD1 (6 bases). Deletions cut 5 bases from V and 6 bases from J, with 13 bases between. CDR1 and CDR2 from the germline V gene are SGHTA and FQGTGA. The CDR3 consists of 14 residues. CDR3 DNA: TGTGCCAGCAGCGAAAACAGGGACGCCGGGGAGCTGTTTTTT. Translating gives CASSENRDAGELFF.

This clone has just a few counts. The CDR3 loop reads CASSQATTTVTNEQFF. The DNA of the CDR3 is TGTGCCAGCAGCCAAGCTACGACTACCGTTACCAATGAGCAGTTCTTC. The chain couples TRBV14 to TRBJ2-1; D might be TRBD2 (5 bases). Trimming took 1 base from V and 6 from J, leaving 16 bases between them. This CDR3 is 16 amino acids long. In germline, CDR1 is SGHDN, CDR2 FVKESK.

The chain has TRBV5-4 and TRBJ2-5; 7 bases map to TRBD1. CDR3 length equals 14 residues. Trimming at V came to 4 bases and at J to 2 bases, leaving 5 bases not matched to a gene. The V gene's germline CDR1 is SGHNT and CDR2 YYREEE (reference sequence). The CDR3 spells CASSLTGIQETQYF. The DNA of the CDR3 is TGTGCCAGCAGCCTGACAGGGATACAAGAGACCCAGTACTTC.

Only a few counts were recorded for this clone. The gene calls are TRBV5-6 and TRBJ2-5; no clear D. This CDR3 comprises 14 residues. From germline, CDR1 is SGHDT and CDR2 YYEEEE. The V gene lost 1 base and the J gene lost 5 bases, with 12 bases spanning the gap. This CDR3 reads CASSLFQAWETQYF. In DNA, the CDR3 is TGTGCCAGCAGCTTGTTTCAGGCGTGGGAGACCCAGTACTTC.

This clone was detected only a few times. The sample contains more than one DNA sequence encoding this CDR3. The chain links TRBV7-6 to TRBJ2-7; D is unresolved. The CDR3 has 13 amino acids. V was clipped by 5 bases and J by 3 bases, with 11 bases between them. Per germline, CDR1 SGHVS and CDR2 FNYEAQ. The CDR3 DNA sequence: TGTGCCAGCAGCCCCACTTCGGGCTACGAGCAGTACTTC. It encodes CASSPTSGYEQYF.

V gene TRBV30 combines with J gene TRBJ1-1; D remains unclear. Between the trimmed V and J ends, which lost 3 bases and 1 base, there was a span of 3 bases. CDR1 and CDR2 from the germline V gene are GTSNPN and SVGIG (reference sequence). This CDR3 comprises 11 residues. For the CDR3, the DNA is TGTGCCTGGAGAAAGAACACTGAAGCTTTCTTT. This codes for CAWRKNTEAFF. The full variable domain, its missing parts supplied by reference TRBV30 and TRBJ1-1, is SQTIHQWPATLVQPVGSPLSLECTVEGTSNPNLYWYRQAAGRGLQLLFYSVGIGQISSEVPQNLSASRPQDRQFILSSKKLLLSDSGFYLCAWRKNTEAFFGQGTRLTVV.

J is TRBJ1-1 and V is TRBV30, with TRBD1 as a possible D gene (5 bases). This CDR3 is 13 amino acids long. Trimming took off 0 bases at V and 6 bases at J, with 11 bases between the two ends. In germline, CDR1 is GTSNPN, CDR2 SVGIG (reference sequence). CDR3 sequence (DNA): TGTGCCTGGAGTGTGCAGGGTTTGGCTGAAGCTTTCTTT. Protein sequence: CAWSVQGLAEAFF.

The rearrangement uses TRBV29-1 and TRBJ2-6; D perhaps matches TRBD1 (6 bases). The CDR3 sequence is 14 residues long. The V gene lost 6 bases and the J gene lost 2 bases, with 11 bases spanning the gap. Germline-derived CDR1 and CDR2 are SQVTM and ANQGSEA. The CDR3 coding sequence is TGCAGCGTGAAACAGGGAACTGGGGCCAACGTCCTGACTTTC. It specifies CSVKQGTGANVLTF.

This clone occurred a few times. This chain joins TRBV18 and TRBJ2-3; TRBD2 agrees at 7 bases. This CDR3 comprises 18 residues. Germline lookup yields CDR1 KGHSH and CDR2 LQKENI. The V gene end was trimmed by 0 bases and the J gene end by 10 bases; junction bases not matched to a gene: 19. The CDR3 reads CASSPPTPHRGLEAPQYF. Here the CDR3 DNA reads TGTGCCAGCTCACCACCCACCCCCCACCGCGGACTAGAAGCTCCGCAGTATTTT. Supplemented by reference TRBV18 and TRBJ2-3, the full variable domain reads NAGVMQNPRHLVRRRGQEARLRCSPMKGHSHVYWYRQLPEEGLKFMVYLQKENIIDESGMPKERFSAEFPKEGPSILRIQQVVRGDSAAYFCASSPPTPHRGLEAPQYFGPGTRLTVL.

In its sample, this clone was seen a few times. The chain is built from TRBV4-1 and TRBJ2-2; possibly TRBD2 for D (5 bases). The CDR3 loop spans 15 amino acids. V lost 6 bases and J 0 bases, leaving 11 bases between the germline ends. Germline V CDR1 and CDR2: MGHRA, YSYEKL. The CDR3 DNA is TGCGCCAGCAGAATACATAGCGCGAACACCGGGGAGCTGTTTTTT. Its translation is CASRIHSANTGELFF.

With respect to this clone: Other nucleotide sequences from this sample produce the same CDR3. The J gene is TRBJ2-5, the V gene TRBV29-1, with TRBD1 matching 10 bases. The J segment lost 1 base and the V segment lost 4 bases, leaving 0 bases of the junction unmatched. The CDR3 is 13 residues long. Germline V lookup: CDR1 SQVTM, CDR2 ANQGSEA. The DNA of the CDR3 is TGCAGCGTTGGACAGGGGGCCCAAGAGACCCAGTACTTC. Its translation is CSVGQGAQETQYF.

The DNA for the CDR3 is TGTGCCAGCAGCGTAGACAGGGCCTCTGGAAACACCATATATTTT. Its protein product is CASSVDRASGNTIYF. The rearrangement links TRBV7-9 to TRBJ1-3, with 7 bases matching TRBD1. The germline V gene encodes CDR1 SEHNR and CDR2 FQNEAQ (reference sequence). This CDR3 has 15 amino acids. Trimming removed 5 bases from V and 0 bases from J; junction bases left unmatched: 4.